Below, 20 T cell receptor beta chains from the same sample are listed, as sequenced in a study of Graves' ophthalmopathy and Graves' hyperthyroidism. RNA transcripts yielded amplified TCR beta CDR3 regions. The library came from an HTBI-primed first-round RT-PCR and a second-round multiplex PCR. TCRdb reprocessed the multiplex PCR reads with MiXCR, giving one entry per CDR3 protein. The data hold 500,000 to 600,000 distinct CDR3 sequences, with 35% to 40% observed a single time. Specimen: peripheral blood or thyroid tissue (not recorded which). Receptor source: an adult man with Graves' hyperthyroidism.

V gene TRBV28 combines with J gene TRBJ1-6, with D perhaps matching TRBD1 (6 bases). V lost 5 bases and J lost 7, with 12 bases in between. The germline V gene encodes CDR1 MDHEN and CDR2 SYDVKM. This CDR3 has 14 residues. The CDR3 DNA reads TGTGCCAGCAGTACCGGGACATTCAATTCACCCCTCCACTTT. Protein sequence: CASSTGTFNSPLHF.

The chain joins TRBV14 to TRBJ2-3; possible D gene TRBD2, 7 bases. Germline loops: CDR1 SGHDN, CDR2 FVKESK. The V end was cut by 4 bases, the J end by 5 bases, with 10 bases between. The CDR3 is 13 residues long. CDR3: CASSPGGRDTQYF. CDR3 nucleotide sequence: TGTGCCAGCAGCCCCGGGGGGCGAGATACGCAGTATTTT. The full variable domain, with the rest looked up from reference TRBV14 and TRBJ2-3, is EAGVTQFPSHSVIEKGQTVTLRCDPISGHDNLYWYRRVMGKEIKFLLHFVKESKQDESGMPNNRFLAERTGGTYSTLKVQPAELEDSGVYFCASSPGGRDTQYFGPGTRLTVL.

This clonotype was picked up one time. The chain links TRBV7-2 to TRBJ2-7; 11 bases map to TRBD2. Unmatched junction bases numbered 1, after V lost 0 bases and J lost 3 bases. Germline loops: CDR1 SGHTA, CDR2 FQGNSA. CDR3 size: 15 residues. CDR3 region: CASSLATSGVYEQYF. The CDR3 DNA reads as TGTGCCAGCAGCTTAGCGACTAGCGGGGTCTACGAGCAGTACTTC.

The rearrangement links TRBV7-9 to TRBJ2-2; TRBD1 is a possible D gene (5 bases). This CDR3 comprises 16 residues. Germline assignment: CDR1 SEHNR and CDR2 FQNEAQ (reference sequence). V was clipped by 2 bases and J by 1 base, with 11 bases between them. The CDR3 loop reads CASSLSDNMNTGELFF. The CDR3 DNA sequence: TGTGCCAGCAGCTTATCGGACAACATGAACACCGGGGAGCTGTTTTTT.

In this sample, this clonotype turned up many times. V gene TRBV12-3 or TRBV12-4 combines with J gene TRBJ2-2; the D gene is possibly TRBD1 (6 bases). The CDR3 has 13 amino acids. Trimming shortened V by 10 bases and J by 4 bases, and 13 bases separated the two germline ends. CDR3 loop: CATGQTGTGELFF. DNA of the CDR3: TGTGCCACCGGACAGACTGGCACCGGGGAGCTGTTTTTT.

The table lists this clonotype with a few counts. J is TRBJ1-1 and V is TRBV7-2, with D perhaps TRBD1 (5 bases). The CDR3 contains 15 residues. Trimming took 11 bases from V and 4 from J, leaving 23 bases between them. CDR1 SGHTA and CDR2 FQGNSA come from the germline V gene. Here the CDR3 reads CAWTRRGRSFTEAFF. CDR3 sequence (DNA): TGTGCCTGGACCCGACGGGGACGGAGCTTCACTGAAGCTTTCTTT.

About this clonotype: A much larger clone lies a single base off, so this may be a read error. V usage is TRBV24-1 and J usage is TRBJ2-2; perhaps TRBD2 as D (5 bases). Germline loops: CDR1 KGHDR, CDR2 SFDVKD. Trimming shortened V by 8 bases and J by 9 bases, and 9 bases separated the two germline ends. CDR3 size: 11 residues. The CDR3: CATMGVRELFF. The CDR3, as DNA: TGTGCCACCATGGGAGTCAGGGAGCTGTTTTTT.

This clonotype was counted many times. J is TRBJ2-7 and V is TRBV5-8; D gene uncertain. The CDR3 is 14 residues long. Between the trimmed V and J ends, which lost 0 bases and 5 bases, there was a span of 12 bases. From germline, CDR1 is SGHTS and CDR2 YDEGEE. The CDR3 sequence is CASSLAYKSDEQYF. CDR3 bases: TGTGCCAGCAGCTTGGCATACAAGAGCGACGAGCAGTACTTC.

As to this clonotype: The conserved phenylalanine or tryptophan normally closing the CDR3 is absent here, so this likely arose from a read error. The DNA is omitted, as the CDR3 cannot be located on it reliably, and the CDR3 follows TCRdb's listing. The chain carries TRBV9 and TRBJ2-2; the table's D call TRBD1 went unverified against the DNA. 8 amino acids form the CDR3, both terminal residues included. Germline loops: CDR1 SGDLS, CDR2 YYNGEE. CDR3: CASSVEGV.

Points on this clonotype: Since a much larger clone is just one base distant, this may be a read error. The rearrangement links TRBV12-3 or TRBV12-4 to TRBJ2-2, with no clear D. The CDR3 has 14 amino acids. CDR3 DNA: TGTGCCAGCACCCTAAGCGCGAACACCGAGGAGCTGTTTTTT. Translated: CASTLSANTEELFF.

In this sample, this clonotype turned up once. A much more abundant neighbour one base away suggests this may be a read error. The genes are TRBV6-1 and TRBJ1-1, with D possibly matching TRBD1 (5 bases). CDR1 and CDR2 from the germline V gene are MNHNS and SASEGT. The CDR3 spans 15 residues. CDR3 region: CAGSGGRGLSPEAFF. CDR3 nucleotide sequence: TGTGCCGGCAGTGGGGGGAGGGGACTTTCCCCTGAAGCTTTCTTT.

This clonotype was detected many times. This rearrangement joins TRBV2 to TRBJ2-5; D not resolved. The CDR3 loop spans 10 amino acids. CDR1 is SNHLY and CDR2 is FYNNEI in the germline V gene. The V and J ends lost 7 bases and 5 bases respectively, with 5 bases between them. The CDR3 bases are TGTGCCAGCACTCTGGAGACCCAGTACTTC. Translated, it gives CASTLETQYF.

At least ten counts were recorded for this clonotype. The chain combines TRBV6-5 with TRBJ1-5, with D possibly matching TRBD1 (5 bases). V lost 4 bases to trimming and J lost 7 bases, with 14 bases between them. The CDR3 is 14 residues long. Germline V lookup: CDR1 MNHEY, CDR2 SVGAGI. The CDR3 nucleotides read TGTGCCAGCAGTTCGTCAGGGCCGTACCAGCCCCAGCATTTT. It specifies CASSSSGPYQPQHF.

The chain couples TRBV19 to TRBJ1-1; D remains ambiguous. Germline CDR1 and CDR2: LNHDA and SQIVND (reference sequence). V dropped 4 bases and J dropped 5 bases, with 14 bases sitting between them. The CDR3 is 14 residues long. The DNA for the CDR3 is TGTGCCAGTAGTAGGAAGGGCGGGATAACTGAAGCTTTCTTT. Translating gives CASSRKGGITEAFF.

In this sample, this clonotype turned up a few times. The chain uses TRBV5-6 and TRBJ2-5; D remains unclear. The CDR3 is 12 residues long. Trimming left V 3 bases short and J 9 bases short, with 12 bases between. In germline, CDR1 is SGHDT, CDR2 YYEEEE. The CDR3: CASSSARIPQYF. The CDR3 nucleotides read TGTGCCAGCAGCTCGGCTAGGATCCCCCAGTACTTC.

This clonotype was seen repeatedly, ten times or more. The V and J genes are TRBV3-1 and TRBJ1-1, with D hard to call. Germline lookup yields CDR1 LGHDT and CDR2 YNNKEL (reference sequence). This CDR3 spans 13 amino acids. V was clipped by 3 bases and J by 2 bases, with 7 bases between them. CDR3 in DNA: TGTGCCAGCAGCCAGATCACAAACACTGAAGCTTTCTTT. It specifies CASSQITNTEAFF.

This clonotype was recorded many times. The genes are TRBV7-9 and TRBJ2-5; 7 nucleotides line up with TRBD2. Per the germline V gene, CDR1 is SEHNR and CDR2 is FQNEAQ (reference sequence). The junction had 10 bases not matched to a gene; V was cut back by 1 base and J by 5 bases. The CDR3 contains 16 residues. In nucleotides, the CDR3 is TGTGCCAGCAGCTTAGAGGCTAGCGGTCTGATGGAGACCCAGTACTTC. Protein product: CASSLEASGLMETQYF.

The rearrangement uses TRBV5-1 and TRBJ1-5, with D possibly TRBD1 on 5 matching bases. Germline loops: CDR1 SGHRS, CDR2 YFSETQ. The CDR3 has 12 residues. V was cut by 3 bases and J by 6 bases, with 7 bases left in between. The CDR3 region is CASSWGGQPQHF. The CDR3 bases are TGCGCCAGCAGCTGGGGCGGTCAGCCCCAGCATTTT.

With regard to this clonotype: A much more abundant neighbour one base away suggests this may be a read error. The CDR3 ends on some other residue instead of the conserved phenylalanine or tryptophan, so this is likely a read error. V usage is TRBV7-3 and J usage is TRBJ2-5, with D tentatively TRBD1 (6 bases). Germline CDR1 SGHTA, CDR2 FQGTGA. The CDR3 runs to 15 residues. Trimming shortened V by 6 bases and J by 2 bases, and 16 bases separated the two germline ends. The CDR3 region has the DNA TGTGCCAGCAGGGAACAGGGATGGACACAAGAGACCCAGTACCTC. Residues: CASREQGWTQETQYL.

The genes are TRBV25-1 and TRBJ1-4; no reliable D call. This CDR3 region has 18 residues. Trimming stripped 6 bases from V and 1 base from J, with 21 bases between. Germline CDR1 and CDR2: MGHDK and SYGVNS. CDR3 in DNA: TGTGCCAGCAGCGTTGCCGGGCCCGAGAAGGGAACTAATGAAAAACTGTTTTTT. This translates into CASSVAGPEKGTNEKLFF.